This is a list of T cell receptor beta chains from one sample in a study of blood T cells in healthy people across ages. MiXCR, applied by TCRdb to the 5' RACE reads, yields one record per CDR3 protein. The sample has roughly 500,000 distinct CDR3 sequences, 27% seen once. The sequenced sample was blood. Receptors originate from a woman aged 70-85 years in good health. CDR3s include the opening cysteine and the closing phenylalanine or tryptophan. D genes are given only for firm matches. Clone size is given for some rows only: seen once, a few or many times, or a class if the clone is expanded.

clone size: NA; V gene: TRBV28; D gene: NA; J gene: TRBJ2-5; CDR3 protein: CASSLSSKETRYF; CDR3 DNA: TGTGCCAGCAGCTTATCCTCAAAAGAGACCCGGTACTTC
clone size: NA; V gene: TRBV20-1; D gene: NA; J gene: TRBJ2-1; CDR3 protein: CSAPRTANNEQFF; CDR3 DNA: TGCAGTGCCCCCCGGACGGCGAACAATGAGCAGTTCTTC
clone size: NA; V gene: TRBV12-3/TRBV12-4; D gene: NA; J gene: TRBJ2-2; CDR3 protein: CASSLISNTGELFF; CDR3 DNA: TGTGCCAGCAGTTTAATTTCGAACACCGGGGAGCTGTTTTTT
clone size: few; V gene: TRBV7-2; D gene: TRBD2; J gene: TRBJ2-5; CDR3 protein: CASNSDRTSRETQYF; CDR3 DNA: TGTGCCAGCAACTCCGACAGGACTAGCCGCGAGACCCAGTACTTC
clone size: NA; V gene: TRBV29-1; D gene: NA; J gene: TRBJ1-1; CDR3 protein: CSVFPQPMNTEAFF; CDR3 DNA: TGCAGCGTTTTCCCTCAACCCATGAACACTGAAGCTTTCTTT
clone size: NA; V gene: TRBV6-6; D gene: TRBD1; J gene: TRBJ2-7; CDR3 protein: CASSYYQGDEQYF; CDR3 DNA: TGTGCCAGCAGTTATTACCAGGGGGACGAGCAGTACTTC
clone size: NA; V gene: TRBV7-9; D gene: NA; J gene: TRBJ2-5; CDR3 protein: CASSSVSRTQYF; CDR3 DNA: TGTGCCAGCAGCTCAGTGTCAAGGACCCAGTACTTC
clone size: once; V gene: TRBV6-5; D gene: TRBD1; J gene: TRBJ1-2; CDR3 protein: CASSYPGQGYGGYTF; CDR3 DNA: TGTGCCAGCAGTTACCCGGGACAGGGATATGGTGGCTACACCTTC
clone size: NA; V gene: TRBV7-3; D gene: NA; J gene: TRBJ2-1; CDR3 protein: CASSLSLVGGYEQFF; CDR3 DNA: TGTGCCAGCAGCTTATCACTAGTTGGCGGGTATGAGCAGTTCTTC
clone size: NA; V gene: TRBV6-2/TRBV6-3; D gene: TRBD2; J gene: TRBJ2-1; CDR3 protein: CASSGLAGGRDSYNEQFF; CDR3 DNA: TGTGCCAGCAGTGGCCTAGCGGGGGGGCGTGACTCCTACAATGAGCAGTTCTTC
clone size: NA; V gene: TRBV29-1; D gene: TRBD1; J gene: TRBJ1-2; CDR3 protein: CSVRQGSGYGYTF; CDR3 DNA: TGCAGCGTCCGACAGGGTTCGGGCTATGGCTACACCTTC
clone size: NA; V gene: TRBV24-1; D gene: TRBD1; J gene: TRBJ1-2; CDR3 protein: CATSDSDRGNGYTF; CDR3 DNA: TGTGCCACCAGTGACTCCGACAGGGGTAATGGCTACACCTTC
clone size: NA; V gene: TRBV24-1; D gene: NA; J gene: TRBJ2-1; CDR3 protein: CTTSDSREGQFF; CDR3 DNA: TGTACCACCAGTGATTCCAGGGAAGGGCAGTTCTTC
clone size: NA; V gene: TRBV7-2; D gene: NA; J gene: TRBJ2-5; CDR3 protein: CASSFLETRYF; CDR3 DNA: TGCGCCAGCAGCTTCTTAGAGACCCGGTACTTC
clone size: NA; V gene: TRBV7-9; D gene: NA; J gene: TRBJ2-4; CDR3 protein: CASSLMSPYIQYF; CDR3 DNA: TGTGCCAGCAGCTTAATGTCCCCCTACATTCAGTACTTC
clone size: NA; V gene: TRBV7-2; D gene: NA; J gene: TRBJ1-2; CDR3 protein: CASSLSGGHSNYGYTF; CDR3 DNA: TGTGCCAGCAGCTTATCGGGCGGTCACTCTAACTATGGCTACACCTTC
clone size: NA; V gene: TRBV28; D gene: TRBD1; J gene: TRBJ1-4; CDR3 protein: CASRDRAYNEKLFF; CDR3 DNA: TGTGCCAGCAGAGACAGGGCTTACAATGAAAAACTGTTTTTT
clone size: few; V gene: TRBV6-5; D gene: NA; J gene: TRBJ2-7; CDR3 protein: CASSYKDRSYEQYF; CDR3 DNA: TGTGCCAGCAGTTACAAGGACCGCTCCTACGAGCAGTACTTC
clone size: NA; V gene: TRBV6-6; D gene: NA; J gene: TRBJ2-2; CDR3 protein: CASSFLGEAGELFF; CDR3 DNA: TGTGCCAGCAGCTTCTTAGGGGAAGCCGGGGAGCTGTTTTTT
clone size: NA; V gene: TRBV25-1; D gene: NA; J gene: TRBJ2-7; CDR3 protein: CASSGHRDTSYEQYF; CDR3 DNA: TGTGCCAGCAGTGGCCACCGGGACACCTCCTACGAGCAGTACTTC
clone size: NA; V gene: TRBV2; D gene: NA; J gene: TRBJ2-2; CDR3 protein: CASIASPGELFF; CDR3 DNA: TGTGCCAGCATAGCCTCTCCCGGGGAGCTGTTTTTT
clone size: few; V gene: TRBV29-1; D gene: NA; J gene: TRBJ1-2; CDR3 protein: CSVSTGFNGYTF; CDR3 DNA: TGCAGCGTCTCAACAGGGTTTAATGGCTACACCTTC